The 17 T cell receptor beta chains reported below all come from one sample, sequenced in a study of monozygotic twins with cystic fibrosis. TCRdb's copy holds only in-frame clones and misses some; the assay was immunoSEQ multiplex PCR. Among around 27,000 clones, approximately 96% were seen once, and the ten largest hold roughly 2.5%. Sequencing used blood. These receptors came from a girl between 2 and 10 years old with cystic fibrosis.

J is TRBJ1-2 and V is TRBV9, with D possibly TRBD1 on 5 matching bases. The CDR3 has 13 residues. Germline CDR1 and CDR2: SGDLS and YYNGEE. Trimming cost V 4 bases and J 8 bases, with 15 bases left between them. The CDR3 protein is CASSTRQLDGYTF. CDR3 DNA sequence: TGTGCCAGCAGCACGCGACAGTTGGACGGCTACACCTTC.

In its sample, this clone was seen once. The chain employs TRBV10-3 and TRBJ2-1; TRBD1 matches at 7 bases. The length of the CDR3 is 15 residues. Losses at the gene ends were 5 bases for V and 2 bases for J; bases not matched to a gene: 6. Germline CDR1 ENHRY, CDR2 SYGVKD. The DNA for the CDR3 is TGTGCCATCAGTCGGGACAGATTAACCTACAATGAGCAGTTCTTC. Encoded protein: CAISRDRLTYNEQFF.

V usage is TRBV5-1 and J usage is TRBJ1-2; weak D call: TRBD1 (5 bases). The CDR3 sequence is 16 residues long. Germline CDR1 reads SGHRS; CDR2 reads YFSETQ. Trimming shortened V by 4 bases and J by 0 bases, and 16 bases separated the two germline ends. CDR3 nucleotide sequence: TGCGCCAGCAGCGTAAAGACAGAGTCAGCTAACTATGGCTACACCTTC. Amino acids: CASSVKTESANYGYTF.

The chain carries TRBV5-6 and TRBJ1-1; the D is unclear. This CDR3 is built from 14 residues. Germline V gene sequence: CDR1 SGHDT, CDR2 YYEEEE. V gave up 4 bases and J gave up 5 bases, with 15 bases separating them. The CDR3 is CASSPLGTITEAFF. The CDR3 DNA reads as TGTGCCAGCAGCCCTTTGGGAACCATTACTGAAGCTTTCTTT.

The V call is TRBV11-2, the J call TRBJ2-7, with TRBD1 as a possible D gene (5 bases). Trimming stripped 0 bases from V and 6 bases from J, with 12 bases between. The CDR3 totals 14 residues. In germline, CDR1 is SGHAT, CDR2 FQNNGV. The CDR3 region is CASSLDRVVGEQYF. DNA of the CDR3: TGTGCCAGCAGCTTAGACAGGGTCGTGGGCGAGCAGTACTTC.

The chain uses TRBV25-1 and TRBJ2-1; D unclear. V dropped 7 bases and J dropped 7 bases, with 14 bases sitting between them. The germline gives CDR1 MGHDK, CDR2 SYGVNS. The CDR3 runs to 13 residues. The CDR3 spells CASNGPRANEQFF. CDR3 in DNA: TGTGCCAGCAATGGCCCCCGGGCAAATGAGCAGTTCTTC.

V is TRBV5-1 and J is TRBJ2-7, with D unclear. CDR3 size: 16 residues. The germline V and J ends were trimmed by 0 bases and 5 bases, with 18 bases remaining between them. The germline gives CDR1 SGHRS, CDR2 YFSETQ. CDR3 nucleotides: TGCGCCAGCAGCTTGGAGACACAATATCCTATCCACGAGCAGTACTTC. Translation gives CASSLETQYPIHEQYF.

The chain is built from TRBV14 and TRBJ1-2; D call uncertain. This CDR3 has 13 residues. Germline CDR1 SGHDN, CDR2 FVKESK. V was pared by 4 bases and J by 7 bases, with 13 bases between. The CDR3 protein is CASSLRRISGYTF. The CDR3 region has the DNA TGTGCCAGCAGCCTACGACGGATCTCTGGCTACACCTTC.

The rearrangement uses TRBV5-4 and TRBJ2-2; 7 nucleotides align to TRBD2. Trimming at V came to 6 bases and at J to 4 bases, leaving 9 bases not matched to a gene. The germline gives CDR1 SGHNT, CDR2 YYREEE (reference sequence). The CDR3 sequence is 15 residues long. The CDR3 reads CASTSGGFRTGELFF. The CDR3, as DNA: TGTGCCAGCACCTCGGGAGGATTCCGCACCGGGGAGCTGTTTTTT. The variable domain in full, with the rest retrieved from reference TRBV5-4 and TRBJ2-2, is ETGVTQSPTHLIKTRGQQVTLRCSSQSGHNTVSWYQQALGQGPQFIFQYYREEENGRGNFPPRFSGLQFPNYSSELNVNALELDDSALYLCASTSGGFRTGELFFGEGSRLTVL.

This chain connects TRBV2 to TRBJ2-1; perhaps TRBD1 as D (6 bases). This CDR3 region has 14 residues. V lost 4 bases and J lost 0, with 7 bases in between. Germline V gene data show CDR1 as SNHLY and CDR2 as FYNNEI. The DNA for the CDR3 is TGTGCCAGCAGTGTAGGGGGCTCCTACAATGAGCAGTTCTTC. Translated: CASSVGGSYNEQFF.

This chain links TRBV9 with TRBJ2-7; a weak D match, TRBD2 (7 bases). This CDR3 has 15 amino acids. Germline assignment: CDR1 SGDLS and CDR2 YYNGEE. Between the trimmed V and J ends, which lost 2 bases and 3 bases, there was a span of 15 bases. This CDR3 reads CASSVSGGGIYEQYF. The CDR3 nucleotides are TGTGCCAGCAGCGTTTCGGGGGGCGGAATCTACGAGCAGTACTTC.

V gene TRBV7-8 combines with J gene TRBJ2-1, with 7 bases matching TRBD2. The junction had 14 bases not matched to a gene; V was cut back by 1 base and J by 2 bases. The CDR3 extends over 19 amino acids. Germline CDR1 reads SGHVS; CDR2 reads FQNEAQ. The chain's CDR3 is CASSLVPGGLHFAYNEQFF. The CDR3 DNA reads as TGTGCCAGCAGCTTAGTCCCGGGAGGACTTCATTTCGCCTACAATGAGCAGTTCTTC.

The chain is built from TRBV28 and TRBJ1-4; TRBD1 agrees at 8 bases. Germline V gene lookup returns CDR1 MDHEN and CDR2 SYDVKM. With 6 bases clipped from V and 10 bases from J, the junction kept 4 bases outside the gene matches. This CDR3 contains 12 residues. Here the CDR3 DNA reads TGTGCCAGCAGCCCGACAGGGGCAAAACTGTTTTTT. It codes for CASSPTGAKLFF.

The chain employs TRBV2 and TRBJ2-2; TRBD2 matches 15 bases. The germline CDR1 and CDR2 sequences are SNHLY and FYNNEI. This CDR3 has 19 amino acids. The trim removed 4 bases at V and 4 bases at J, leaving 10 bases unmatched. CDR3 sequence: CASSVGLAGGIGGTGELFF. The CDR3 region has the DNA TGTGCCAGCAGTGTCGGACTAGCGGGAGGGATTGGGGGCACCGGGGAGCTGTTTTTT.

The J gene is TRBJ1-4, the V gene TRBV11-2, with TRBD1 matching 8 bases. This CDR3 contains 16 residues. Trimming removed 3 bases from V and 4 bases from J; junction bases left unmatched: 7. Germline V gene lookup returns CDR1 SGHAT and CDR2 FQNNGV. This chain's CDR3 is CASSLGRGPYNEKLFF. In DNA, the CDR3 is TGTGCCAGCAGCTTGGGCAGGGGGCCTTATAATGAAAAACTGTTTTTT. The whole variable domain, filled in from reference TRBV11-2 and TRBJ1-4, reads EAGVAQSPRYKIIEKRQSVAFWCNPISGHATLYWYQQILGQGPKLLIQFQNNGVVDDSQLPKDRFSAERLKGVDSTLKIQPAKLEDSAVYLCASSLGRGPYNEKLFFGSGTQLSVL.

This clone was seen once. V usage is TRBV6-1 and J usage is TRBJ2-1; TRBD2 agrees at 8 bases. Germline CDR1 reads MNHNS; CDR2 reads SASEGT. V shed 5 bases, J shed 6 bases, and the junction held 9 bases outside the gene matches. This CDR3 contains 15 residues. Here the CDR3 reads CASSLAGTAGNEQFF. The CDR3 DNA sequence: TGTGCCAGCAGTTTAGCGGGAACGGCGGGCAATGAGCAGTTCTTC.

The chain joins TRBV11-2 to TRBJ2-7, with D maybe TRBD1 (6 bases). The ends were cut back, 5 bases at V and 6 bases at J, with 20 bases in the middle. The CDR3 contains 15 residues. Germline CDR1 SGHAT, CDR2 FQNNGV. DNA of the CDR3: TGTGCCAGCAGCCCTGGGGGACATCTTACCGCCGAGCAGTACTTC. Its protein product is CASSPGGHLTAEQYF. The complete variable domain, with remaining parts taken from reference TRBV11-2 and TRBJ2-7, reads EAGVAQSPRYKIIEKRQSVAFWCNPISGHATLYWYQQILGQGPKLLIQFQNNGVVDDSQLPKDRFSAERLKGVDSTLKIQPAKLEDSAVYLCASSPGGHLTAEQYFGPGTRLTVT.